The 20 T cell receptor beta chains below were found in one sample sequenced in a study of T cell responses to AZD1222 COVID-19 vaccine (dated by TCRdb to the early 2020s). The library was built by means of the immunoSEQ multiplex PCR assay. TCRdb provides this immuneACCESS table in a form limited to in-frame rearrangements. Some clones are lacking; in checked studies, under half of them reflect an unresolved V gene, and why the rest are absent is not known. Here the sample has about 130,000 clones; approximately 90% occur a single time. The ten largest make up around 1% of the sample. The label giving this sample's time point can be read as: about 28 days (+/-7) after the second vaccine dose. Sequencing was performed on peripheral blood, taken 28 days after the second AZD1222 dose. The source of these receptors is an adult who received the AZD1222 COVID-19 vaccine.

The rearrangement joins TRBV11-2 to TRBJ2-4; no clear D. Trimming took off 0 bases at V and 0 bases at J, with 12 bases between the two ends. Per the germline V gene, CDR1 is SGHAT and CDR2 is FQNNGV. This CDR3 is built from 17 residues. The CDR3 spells CASSLDGPYLAKNIQYF. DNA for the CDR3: TGTGCCAGCAGCTTAGATGGCCCATACCTAGCCAAAAACATTCAGTACTTC.

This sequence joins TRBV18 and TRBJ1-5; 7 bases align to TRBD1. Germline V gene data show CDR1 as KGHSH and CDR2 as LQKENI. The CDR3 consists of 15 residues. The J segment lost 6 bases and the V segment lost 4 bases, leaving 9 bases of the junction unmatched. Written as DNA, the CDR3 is TGTGCCAGCTCACAGCGACAGGGTTCCGGTCAGCCCCAGCATTTT. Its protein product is CASSQRQGSGQPQHF.

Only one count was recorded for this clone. This CDR3 reads CASSIVAGGGETQYF. The CDR3 region has the DNA TGTGCCAGTAGTATAGTTGCGGGAGGGGGCGAGACCCAGTACTTC. The V gene is TRBV19, the J gene TRBJ2-5, with TRBD2 matching over 9 bases. Germline CDR1 is LNHDA and CDR2 is SQIVND (reference sequence). Losses at the gene ends were 1 base for V and 5 bases for J; bases not matched to a gene: 5. The CDR3 extends over 15 amino acids.

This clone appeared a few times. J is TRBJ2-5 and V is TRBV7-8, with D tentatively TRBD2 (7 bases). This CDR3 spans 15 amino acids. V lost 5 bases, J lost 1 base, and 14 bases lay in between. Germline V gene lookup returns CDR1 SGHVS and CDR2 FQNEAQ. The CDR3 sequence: CASSQGGTIQETQYF. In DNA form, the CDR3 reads TGTGCCAGCAGCCAGGGAGGGACAATCCAAGAGACCCAGTACTTC.

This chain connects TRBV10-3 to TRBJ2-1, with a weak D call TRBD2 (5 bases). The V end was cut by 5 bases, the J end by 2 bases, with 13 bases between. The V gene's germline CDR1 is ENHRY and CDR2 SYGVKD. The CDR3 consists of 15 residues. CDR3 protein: CAISLRLGAYNEQFF. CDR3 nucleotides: TGTGCCATCAGTCTACGGTTGGGAGCCTACAATGAGCAGTTCTTC.

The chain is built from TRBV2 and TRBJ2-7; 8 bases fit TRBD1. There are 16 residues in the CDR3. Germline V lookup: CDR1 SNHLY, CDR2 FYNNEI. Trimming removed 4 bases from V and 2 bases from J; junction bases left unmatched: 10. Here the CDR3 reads CASSALTGDVTYEQYF. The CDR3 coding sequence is TGTGCCAGCAGTGCCTTGACAGGGGACGTTACCTACGAGCAGTACTTC.

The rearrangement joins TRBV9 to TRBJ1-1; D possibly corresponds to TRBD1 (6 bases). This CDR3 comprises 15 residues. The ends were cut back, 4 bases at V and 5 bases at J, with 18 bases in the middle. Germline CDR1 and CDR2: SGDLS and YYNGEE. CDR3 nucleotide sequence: TGTGCCAGCAGCCGCGGGAAGGGGGGTGATACTGAAGCTTTCTTT. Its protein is CASSRGKGGDTEAFF.

The CDR3: CASRDMGTFEGNQPQHF. CDR3 bases: TGTGCCAGCAGGGATATGGGGACATTCGAGGGCAATCAGCCCCAGCATTTT. The chain links TRBV21-1 to TRBJ1-5; TRBD1 is the table's D call and was not checked against the DNA. TRBV21-1 is classified as a pseudogene. The CDR3 covers 17 residues.

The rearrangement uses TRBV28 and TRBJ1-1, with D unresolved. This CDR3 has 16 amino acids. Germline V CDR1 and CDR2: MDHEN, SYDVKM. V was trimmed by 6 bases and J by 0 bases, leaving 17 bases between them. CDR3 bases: TGTGCCAGCAGCCCGGTGGGGTGGAATTTGAACACTGAAGCTTTCTTT. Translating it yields CASSPVGWNLNTEAFF.

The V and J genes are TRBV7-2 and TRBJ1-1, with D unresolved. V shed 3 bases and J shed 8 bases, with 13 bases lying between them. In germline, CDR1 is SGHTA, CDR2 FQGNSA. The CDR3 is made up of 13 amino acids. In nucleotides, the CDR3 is TGTGCCAGCAGCTTGAGACCGCGGGGAGAAGCTTTCTTT. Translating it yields CASSLRPRGEAFF.

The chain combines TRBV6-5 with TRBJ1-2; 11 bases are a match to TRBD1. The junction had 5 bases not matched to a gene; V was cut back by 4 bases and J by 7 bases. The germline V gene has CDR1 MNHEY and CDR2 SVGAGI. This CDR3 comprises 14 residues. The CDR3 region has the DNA TGTGCCAGCAGTTTTGGACAGGGGGCATTTGGCTACACCTTC. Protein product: CASSFGQGAFGYTF.

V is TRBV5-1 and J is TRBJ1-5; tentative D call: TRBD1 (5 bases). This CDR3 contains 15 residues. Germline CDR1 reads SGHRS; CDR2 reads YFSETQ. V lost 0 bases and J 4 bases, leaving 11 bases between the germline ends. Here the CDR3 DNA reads TGCGCCAGCAGCTTGGCGGGGACTGATAATCAGCCCCAGCATTTT. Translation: CASSLAGTDNQPQHF.

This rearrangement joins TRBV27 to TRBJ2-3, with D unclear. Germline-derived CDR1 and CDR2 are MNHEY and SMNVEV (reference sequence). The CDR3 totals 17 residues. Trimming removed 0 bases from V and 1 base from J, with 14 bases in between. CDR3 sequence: CASSLSGHYLGTDTQYF. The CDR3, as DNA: TGTGCCAGCAGTTTATCAGGCCACTATCTAGGCACAGATACGCAGTATTTT.

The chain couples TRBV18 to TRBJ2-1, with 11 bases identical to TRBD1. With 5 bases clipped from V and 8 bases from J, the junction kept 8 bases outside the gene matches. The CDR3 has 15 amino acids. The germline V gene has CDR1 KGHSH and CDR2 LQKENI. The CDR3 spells CASSAGTGGQDEQFF. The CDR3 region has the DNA TGTGCCAGCTCAGCCGGGACAGGGGGTCAAGATGAGCAGTTCTTC. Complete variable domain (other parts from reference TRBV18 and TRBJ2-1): NAGVMQNPRHLVRRRGQEARLRCSPMKGHSHVYWYRQLPEEGLKFMVYLQKENIIDESGMPKERFSAEFPKEGPSILRIQQVVRGDSAAYFCASSAGTGGQDEQFFGPGTRLTVL.

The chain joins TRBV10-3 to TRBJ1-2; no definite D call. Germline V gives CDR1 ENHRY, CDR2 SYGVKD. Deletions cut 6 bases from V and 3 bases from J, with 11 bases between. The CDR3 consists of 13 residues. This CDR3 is CAIRGNADYGYTF. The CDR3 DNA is TGTGCCATCAGGGGTAATGCCGACTATGGCTACACCTTC.

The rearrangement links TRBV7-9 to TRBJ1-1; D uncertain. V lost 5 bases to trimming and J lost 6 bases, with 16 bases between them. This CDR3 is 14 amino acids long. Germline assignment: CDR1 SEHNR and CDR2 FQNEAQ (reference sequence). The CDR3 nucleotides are TGTGCCAGCAGCCATCCCACTCTAATGGCTGAAGCTTTCTTT. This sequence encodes CASSHPTLMAEAFF.

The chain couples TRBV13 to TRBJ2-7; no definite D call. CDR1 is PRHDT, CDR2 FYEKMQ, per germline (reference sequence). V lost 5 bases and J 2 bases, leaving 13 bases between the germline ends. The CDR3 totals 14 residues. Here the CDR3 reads CASSRSPSAYEQYF. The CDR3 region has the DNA TGTGCCAGCAGCCGGTCCCCCTCGGCCTACGAGCAGTACTTC.

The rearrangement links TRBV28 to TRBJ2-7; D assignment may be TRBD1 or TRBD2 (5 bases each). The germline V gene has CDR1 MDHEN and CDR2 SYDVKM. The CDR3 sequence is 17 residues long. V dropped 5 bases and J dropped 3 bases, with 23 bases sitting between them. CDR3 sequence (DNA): TGTGCCAGCAGTCCACCCCAGGGACCTCGTTATGGCTACGAGCAGTACTTC. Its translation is CASSPPQGPRYGYEQYF.

In nucleotides, the CDR3 is TGTGCCAGCAGTCCCAAGGGGTTACCTAATTCACCCCTCCACTTT. It codes for CASSPKGLPNSPLHF. This chain connects TRBV5-6 to TRBJ1-6; D may be TRBD1 (5 bases). Per the germline V gene, CDR1 is SGHDT and CDR2 is YYEEEE. With 5 bases removed from V and 6 bases from J, the gap between germline ends came to 15 bases. The CDR3 spans 15 residues.

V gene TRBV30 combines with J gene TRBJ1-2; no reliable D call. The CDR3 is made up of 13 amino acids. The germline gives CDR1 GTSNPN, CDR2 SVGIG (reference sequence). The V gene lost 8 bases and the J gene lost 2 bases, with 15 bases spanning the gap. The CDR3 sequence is CAGENWHNYGYTF. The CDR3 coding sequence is TGTGCCGGGGAGAACTGGCACAACTATGGCTACACCTTC.